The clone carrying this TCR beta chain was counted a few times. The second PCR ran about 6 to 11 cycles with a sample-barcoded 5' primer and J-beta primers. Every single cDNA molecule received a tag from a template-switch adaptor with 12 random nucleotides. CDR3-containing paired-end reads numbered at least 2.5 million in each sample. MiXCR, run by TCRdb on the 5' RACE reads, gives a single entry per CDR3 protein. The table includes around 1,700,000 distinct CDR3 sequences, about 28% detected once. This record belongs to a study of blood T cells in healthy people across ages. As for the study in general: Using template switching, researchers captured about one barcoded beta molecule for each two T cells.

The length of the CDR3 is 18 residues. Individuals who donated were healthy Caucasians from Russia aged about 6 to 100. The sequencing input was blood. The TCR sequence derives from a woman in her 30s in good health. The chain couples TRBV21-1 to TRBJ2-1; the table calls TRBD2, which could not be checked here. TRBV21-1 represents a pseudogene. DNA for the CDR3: TGTGCCAGCAGCGAATTAGGGTTGGCGGGGGGACTTAGCAATGAGCAGTTCTTC. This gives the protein CASSELGLAGGLSNEQFF.